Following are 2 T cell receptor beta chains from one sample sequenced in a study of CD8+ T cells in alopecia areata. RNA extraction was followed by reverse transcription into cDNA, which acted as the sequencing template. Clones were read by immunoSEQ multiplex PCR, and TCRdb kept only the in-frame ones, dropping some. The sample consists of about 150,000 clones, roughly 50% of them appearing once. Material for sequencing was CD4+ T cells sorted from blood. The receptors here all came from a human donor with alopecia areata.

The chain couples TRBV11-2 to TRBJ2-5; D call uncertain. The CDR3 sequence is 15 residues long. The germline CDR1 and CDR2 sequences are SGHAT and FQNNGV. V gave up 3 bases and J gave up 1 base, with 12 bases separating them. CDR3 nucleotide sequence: TGTGCCAGCAGCTTTTCTCTAGTACCCCAAGAGACCCAGTACTTC. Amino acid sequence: CASSFSLVPQETQYF.

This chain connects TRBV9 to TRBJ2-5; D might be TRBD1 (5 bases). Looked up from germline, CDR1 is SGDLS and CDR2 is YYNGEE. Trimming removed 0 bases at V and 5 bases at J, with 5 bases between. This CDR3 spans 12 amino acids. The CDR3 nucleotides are TGTGCCAGCAGCGTAGAGGGGGAGACCCAGTACTTC. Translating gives CASSVEGETQYF.